This T cell receptor (beta chain) was retrieved from a study of T cell clonality in common variable immunodeficiency. Study-wide points: Fewer TCRbeta clones were shared among CVID subjects than controls.

Most patients and controls had Caucasian heritage. Data came from immunoSEQ multiplex PCR; TCRdb stores just in-frame clones and leaves some out. Recorded here are fewer than 70,000 clones, none singletons. The sample holds many counts of this clone. The antigen is not known. Read data end 3 residues before the CDR3 end; the end is taken from the germline J gene. The CDR3 runs 13 residues. Trimming at V came to 6 bases and at J to 2 bases, leaving 3 bases not matched to a gene. The chain is built from TRBV12-3 or TRBV12-4 and TRBJ2-5; 7 bases align to TRBD2. The receptor comes from a person aged 18 to 75 in good health. The sequenced sample was peripheral blood mononuclear cells. The CDR3 region is CASSPSGQETQYF. The sequenced part of the CDR3 DNA is TGTGCCAGCAGCCCTAGCGGTCAAGAGACC.